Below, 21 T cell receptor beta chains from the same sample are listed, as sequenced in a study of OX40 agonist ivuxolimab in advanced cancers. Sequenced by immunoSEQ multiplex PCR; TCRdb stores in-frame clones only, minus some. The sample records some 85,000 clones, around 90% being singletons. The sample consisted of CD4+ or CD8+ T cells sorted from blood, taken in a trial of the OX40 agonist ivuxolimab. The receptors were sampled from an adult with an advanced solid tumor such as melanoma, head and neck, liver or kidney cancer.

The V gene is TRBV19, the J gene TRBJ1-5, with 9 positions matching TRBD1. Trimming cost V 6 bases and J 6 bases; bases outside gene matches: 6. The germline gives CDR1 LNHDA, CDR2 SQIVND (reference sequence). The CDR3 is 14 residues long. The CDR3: CASRPGQGGQPQHF. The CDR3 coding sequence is TGTGCCAGTAGACCGGGACAGGGAGGTCAGCCCCAGCATTTT.

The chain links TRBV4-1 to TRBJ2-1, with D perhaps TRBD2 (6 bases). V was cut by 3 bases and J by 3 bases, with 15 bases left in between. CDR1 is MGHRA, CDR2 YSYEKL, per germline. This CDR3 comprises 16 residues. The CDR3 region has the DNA TGCGCCAGCAGCCACCTATTCGGGAGTTACTACAATGAGCAGTTCTTC. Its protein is CASSHLFGSYYNEQFF.

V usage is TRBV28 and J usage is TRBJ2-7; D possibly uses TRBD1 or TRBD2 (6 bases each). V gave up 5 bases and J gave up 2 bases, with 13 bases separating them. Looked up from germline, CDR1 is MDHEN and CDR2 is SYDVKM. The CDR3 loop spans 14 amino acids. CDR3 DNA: TGTGCCAGCAGTGTACAGGGAGGTCCCTACGAGCAGTACTTC. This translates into CASSVQGGPYEQYF.

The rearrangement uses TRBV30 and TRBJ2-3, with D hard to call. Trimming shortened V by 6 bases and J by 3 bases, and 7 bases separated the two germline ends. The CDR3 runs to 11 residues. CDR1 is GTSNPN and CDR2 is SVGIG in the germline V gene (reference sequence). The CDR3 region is CACRRTDTQYF. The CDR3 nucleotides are TGTGCCTGTCGACGGACAGATACGCAGTATTTT.

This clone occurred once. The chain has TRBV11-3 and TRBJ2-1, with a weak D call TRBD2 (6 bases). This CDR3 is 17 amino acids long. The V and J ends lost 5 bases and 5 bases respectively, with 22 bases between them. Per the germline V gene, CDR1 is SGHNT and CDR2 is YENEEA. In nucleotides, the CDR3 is TGTGCCAGCAGCACCCCGGATGGAGGGAGGAAAGACAATGAGCAGTTCTTC. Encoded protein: CASSTPDGGRKDNEQFF.

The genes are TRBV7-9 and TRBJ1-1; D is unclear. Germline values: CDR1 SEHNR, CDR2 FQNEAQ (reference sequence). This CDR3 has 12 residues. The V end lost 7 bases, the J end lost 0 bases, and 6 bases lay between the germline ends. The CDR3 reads CASIGLNTEAFF. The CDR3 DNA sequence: TGTGCCAGCATAGGGTTGAACACTGAAGCTTTCTTT.

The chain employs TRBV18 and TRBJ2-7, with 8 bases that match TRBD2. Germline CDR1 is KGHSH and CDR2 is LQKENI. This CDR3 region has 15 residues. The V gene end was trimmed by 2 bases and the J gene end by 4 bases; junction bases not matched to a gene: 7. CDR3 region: CASSPNPSGYYEQYF. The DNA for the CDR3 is TGTGCCAGCTCACCAAATCCTAGCGGGTATTACGAGCAGTACTTC.

In DNA, the CDR3 is TGTGCCTGGAGCGAAGACAGGGGAATCTCCATATATTTT. Translating it yields CAWSEDRGISIYF. The rearrangement links TRBV30 to TRBJ1-3; 8 bases map to TRBD1. CDR1 is GTSNPN, CDR2 SVGIG, per germline (reference sequence). V dropped 3 bases and J dropped 11; count of bases not matched to a gene: 9. This CDR3 spans 13 amino acids.

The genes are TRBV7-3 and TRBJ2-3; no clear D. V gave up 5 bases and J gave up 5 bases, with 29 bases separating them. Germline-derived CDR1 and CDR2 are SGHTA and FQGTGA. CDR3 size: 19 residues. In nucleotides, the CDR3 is TGTGCCAGCAGCCCCCTGGCTGTGGTACTTCACCCACGGGTAGATACGCAGTATTTT. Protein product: CASSPLAVVLHPRVDTQYF.

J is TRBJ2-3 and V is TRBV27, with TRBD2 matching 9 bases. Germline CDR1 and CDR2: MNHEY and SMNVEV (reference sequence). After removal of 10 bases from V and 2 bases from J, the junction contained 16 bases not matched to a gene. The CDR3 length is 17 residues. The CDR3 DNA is TGTGCCACCCGGCGGGAGGGCCTCAATGGGCACACAGATACGCAGTATTTT. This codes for CATRREGLNGHTDTQYF.

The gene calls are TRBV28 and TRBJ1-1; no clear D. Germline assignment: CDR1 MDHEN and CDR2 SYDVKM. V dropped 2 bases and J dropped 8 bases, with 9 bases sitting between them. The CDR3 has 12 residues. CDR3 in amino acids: CASSLAVGEAFF. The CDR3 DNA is TGTGCCAGCAGTTTAGCGGTGGGAGAAGCTTTCTTT.

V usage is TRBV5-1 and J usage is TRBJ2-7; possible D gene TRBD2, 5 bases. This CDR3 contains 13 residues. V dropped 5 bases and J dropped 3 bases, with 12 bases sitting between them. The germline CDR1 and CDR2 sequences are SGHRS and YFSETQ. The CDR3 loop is CASRQEVDYEQYF. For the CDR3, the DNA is TGCGCCAGCAGGCAGGAGGTTGACTACGAGCAGTACTTC.

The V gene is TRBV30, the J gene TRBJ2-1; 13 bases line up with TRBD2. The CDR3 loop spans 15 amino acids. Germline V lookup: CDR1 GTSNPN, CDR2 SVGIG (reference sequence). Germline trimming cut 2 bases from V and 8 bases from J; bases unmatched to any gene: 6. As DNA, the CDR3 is TGTGCCTGGAGTACCGGACTAGCGGGAGCTTATGAGCAGTTCTTC. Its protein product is CAWSTGLAGAYEQFF.

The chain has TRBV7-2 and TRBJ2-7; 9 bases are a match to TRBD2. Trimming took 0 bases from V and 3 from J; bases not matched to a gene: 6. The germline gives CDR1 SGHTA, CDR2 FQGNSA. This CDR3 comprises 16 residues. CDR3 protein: CASSLAASGTLYEQYF. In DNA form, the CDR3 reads TGTGCCAGCAGCTTAGCGGCTAGCGGGACTCTCTACGAGCAGTACTTC. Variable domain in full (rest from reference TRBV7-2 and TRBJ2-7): GAGVSQSPSNKVTEKGKDVELRCDPISGHTALYWYRQSLGQGLEFLIYFQGNSAPDKSGLPSDRFSAERTGGSVSTLTIQRTQQEDSAVYLCASSLAASGTLYEQYFGPGTRLTVT.

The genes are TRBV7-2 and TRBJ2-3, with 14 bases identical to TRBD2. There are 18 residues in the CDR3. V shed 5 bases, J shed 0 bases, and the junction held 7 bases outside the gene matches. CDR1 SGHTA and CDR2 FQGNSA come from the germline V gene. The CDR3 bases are TGTGCCAGCAGCCTAGGGACTAGCGGGAGAGGTAGCACAGATACGCAGTATTTT. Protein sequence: CASSLGTSGRGSTDTQYF.

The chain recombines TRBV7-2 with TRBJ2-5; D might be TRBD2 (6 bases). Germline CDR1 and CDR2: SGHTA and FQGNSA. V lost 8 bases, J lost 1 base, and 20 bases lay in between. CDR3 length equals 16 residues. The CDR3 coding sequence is TGTGCCAGCGGCAAGTCGTCCCTAGCGACCCAAGAGACCCAGTACTTC. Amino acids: CASGKSSLATQETQYF.

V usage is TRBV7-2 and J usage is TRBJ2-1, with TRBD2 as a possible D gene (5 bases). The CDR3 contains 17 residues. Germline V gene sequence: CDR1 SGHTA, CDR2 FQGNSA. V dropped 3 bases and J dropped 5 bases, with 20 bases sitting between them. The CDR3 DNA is TGTGCCAGCAGCTTGAGGGCTAGAGCTCGGGTGGACAATGAGCAGTTCTTC. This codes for CASSLRARARVDNEQFF.

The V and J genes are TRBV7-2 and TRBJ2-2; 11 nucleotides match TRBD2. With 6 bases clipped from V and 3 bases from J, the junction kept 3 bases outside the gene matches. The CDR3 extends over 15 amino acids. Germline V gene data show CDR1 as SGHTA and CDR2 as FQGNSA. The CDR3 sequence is CASSRTSGHTGELFF. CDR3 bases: TGTGCCAGCAGTCGGACTAGCGGGCACACCGGGGAGCTGTTTTTT.

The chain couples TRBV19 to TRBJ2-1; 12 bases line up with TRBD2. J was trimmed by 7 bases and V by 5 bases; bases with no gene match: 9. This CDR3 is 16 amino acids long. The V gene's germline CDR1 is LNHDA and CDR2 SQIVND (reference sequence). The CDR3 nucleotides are TGTGCCAGTAGTTCTTTGACTAGCGGGAGAAGGAATGAGCAGTTCTTC. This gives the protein CASSSLTSGRRNEQFF.

The CDR3 loop is CASSYAGGPNTGELFF. DNA of the CDR3: TGCGCCAGCAGCTATGCGGGGGGGCCGAACACCGGGGAGCTGTTTTTT. This chain joins TRBV5-1 and TRBJ2-2; 9 bases map to TRBD2. The germline CDR1 and CDR2 sequences are SGHRS and YFSETQ. The CDR3 covers 16 residues. The V and J ends lost 3 bases and 0 bases, in that order; junction bases with no gene match: 3. The variable domain in full, with the rest retrieved from reference TRBV5-1 and TRBJ2-2, is KAGVTQTPRYLIKTRGQQVTLSCSPISGHRSVSWYQQTPGQGLQFLFEYFSETQRNKGNFPGRFSGRQFSNSRSEMNVSTLELGDSALYLCASSYAGGPNTGELFFGEGSRLTVL.

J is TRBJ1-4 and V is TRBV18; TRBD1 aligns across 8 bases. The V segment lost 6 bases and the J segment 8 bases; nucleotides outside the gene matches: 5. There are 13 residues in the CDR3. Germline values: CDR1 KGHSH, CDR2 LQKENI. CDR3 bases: TGTGCCAGCTCCCGGGGACAGGCCGAAAAACTGTTTTTT. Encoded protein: CASSRGQAEKLFF.